These T cell receptor beta chains were read from a single sample in a study of control samples from healthy donors and cancer patients. Generated by immunoSEQ multiplex PCR, the TCRdb table keeps only in-frame clones and is missing some. The sample contains about 110,000 clones, around 89% of which appear only once. Sequences were obtained from blood. These TCRs come from a woman between 50 and 59 years old in good health. Both conserved end residues are part of each CDR3. Each record gives: D gene, clone size, V gene, J gene, CDR3 protein, CDR3 DNA. D genes are given only for firm matches. Clone size appears in some rows only: once, few, many, or a class for an expanded clone.

>TRBD1|-|TRBV9|TRBJ1-1
CASKGAGNTEAFF
TGTGCCAGCAAGGGGGCGGGGAACACTGAAGCTTTCTTT
>-|-|TRBV30|TRBJ1-4
CAWSPEWGLMATNEKLFF
TGTGCCTGGAGTCCCGAGTGGGGGCTGATGGCAACTAATGAAAAACTGTTTTTT
>TRBD1|-|TRBV20-1|TRBJ2-5
CSASVTGGMGETQYF
TGCAGTGCTAGTGTCACAGGGGGCATGGGAGAGACCCAGTACTTC
>TRBD1|-|TRBV4-3|TRBJ2-6
CASSQEGTASSGANVLTF
TGCGCCAGCAGCCAAGAAGGGACAGCCTCCTCTGGGGCCAACGTCCTGACTTTC
>-|-|TRBV5-4|TRBJ2-3
CASSLQGASGTDTQYF
TGTGCCAGCAGCTTGCAAGGGGCTAGCGGCACAGATACGCAGTATTTT
>TRBD1|-|TRBV7-8|TRBJ1-2
CASSPGQAYGYTF
TGTGCCAGCAGCCCTGGACAGGCCTATGGCTACACCTTC
>TRBD2|-|TRBV11-2|TRBJ2-1
CASSVRLAGANEQFF
TGTGCCAGCAGCGTAAGACTAGCGGGGGCCAATGAGCAGTTCTTC
>-|-|TRBV7-3|TRBJ2-1
CASSLTLAMSYNEQFF
TGTGCCAGCAGCTTAACCCTAGCGATGTCCTACAATGAGCAGTTCTTC
>-|-|TRBV30|TRBJ1-2
CAWAPGEDSYGYTF
TGTGCCTGGGCGCCGGGGGAGGATAGCTATGGCTACACCTTC
>-|-|TRBV11-3|TRBJ2-2
CASSSPPGELFF
TGTGCCAGCAGCTCTCCCCCCGGGGAGCTGTTTTTT
>-|-|TRBV7-2|TRBJ2-2
CASSLQRNTGELFF
TGTGCCAGCAGCTTACAGAGGAACACCGGGGAGCTGTTTTTT
>-|-|TRBV25-1|TRBJ1-2
CASSVLTDAYGYTF
TGTGCCAGCAGTGTTTTAACAGACGCCTATGGCTACACCTTC
>TRBD2|-|TRBV5-8|TRBJ2-3
CASSLGLAESTDTQYF
TGTGCCAGCAGCTTAGGGCTAGCGGAAAGCACAGATACGCAGTATTTT
>-|-|TRBV7-3|TRBJ2-7
CASSLRRGNEQYF
TGTGCCAGCAGCTTACGGCGAGGGAACGAGCAGTACTTC
>-|-|TRBV5-1|TRBJ2-2
CASSQRVGTGELFF
TGCGCCAGCAGCCAAAGGGTGGGCACCGGGGAGCTGTTTTTT
>-|-|TRBV27|TRBJ2-5
CASSLYGTPETQYF
TGTGCCAGCAGTCTCTACGGGACTCCGGAGACCCAGTACTTC
>-|-|TRBV29-1|TRBJ2-2
CSATGGYTGELFF
TGCAGCGCCACCGGCGGCTACACCGGGGAGCTGTTTTTT
>TRBD1|-|TRBV9|TRBJ1-1
CASSARDSEAFF
TGTGCCAGCAGCGCCCGGGACAGCGAAGCTTTCTTT
>-|-|TRBV19|TRBJ1-2
CASRPPSTPYGYTF
TGTGCCAGTCGACCCCCCTCGACCCCCTATGGCTACACCTTC
>-|-|TRBV5-6|TRBJ2-3
CASSPGLSGPTDTQYF
TGTGCCAGCAGCCCTGGTTTGAGCGGTCCCACAGATACGCAGTATTTT
>-|-|TRBV2|TRBJ2-2
CASSEYEGTTGELFF
TGTGCCAGCAGTGAATATGAGGGGACGACCGGGGAGCTGTTTTTT
>-|-|TRBV3-1/TRBV3-2|TRBJ1-2
CASSPGSPGGDGYTF
TGTGCCAGCAGCCCCGGATCTCCGGGGGGGGACGGCTACACCTTC
>TRBD1|-|TRBV5-6|TRBJ2-7
CASSATYTGTGVYYEQYF
TGTGCCAGCAGCGCTACTTACACCGGGACAGGGGTCTATTACGAGCAGTACTTC
>-|-|TRBV4-1|TRBJ1-4
CASSQESELTEKLFF
TGCGCCAGCAGCCAAGAAAGTGAGCTTACTGAAAAACTGTTTTTT
>-|-|TRBV3-1/TRBV3-2|TRBJ2-1
CASSPKADTNEQFF
TGTGCCAGCAGCCCGAAAGCAGACACCAATGAGCAGTTCTTC
>TRBD2|-|TRBV27|TRBJ2-1
CATGGLAGVGNEQFF
TGTGCCACCGGGGGACTAGCGGGAGTCGGTAATGAGCAGTTCTTC
>TRBD2|-|TRBV5-1|TRBJ2-3
CASSTRGSLSTDTQYF
TGCGCCAGCAGCACCCGCGGGAGCCTCAGCACAGATACGCAGTATTTT
>-|once|TRBV15|TRBJ1-1
CATSRDGGNMNTEAFF
TGTGCCACCAGCAGAGATGGGGGCAACATGAACACTGAAGCTTTCTTT
>TRBD1|-|TRBV6-6|TRBJ1-1
CASSLDRGLVTEAFF
TGTGCCAGCAGTCTGGACAGGGGGCTAGTCACTGAAGCTTTCTTT
>-|once|TRBV5-1|TRBJ2-7
CASSLAGQTSHEQYF
TGCGCCAGCAGCTTGGCCGGGCAGACTTCCCACGAGCAGTACTTC
>-|-|TRBV6-6|TRBJ1-3
CASSYSGGNTIYF
TGTGCCAGCAGTTACTCTGGCGGAAACACCATATATTTT
>TRBD1|once|TRBV4-1|TRBJ1-5
CASSQAGQGQPQHF
TGCGCCAGCAGCCAAGCGGGACAGGGACAGCCCCAGCATTTT
>-|-|TRBV5-1|TRBJ2-3
CASSLVSEADTQYF
TGCGCCAGCAGCTTGGTTAGCGAAGCAGATACGCAGTATTTT
>-|-|TRBV16|TRBJ1-4
CASSQSTWSEKLFF
TGTGCCAGCAGCCAATCAACGTGGAGTGAAAAACTGTTTTTT
>-|-|TRBV18|TRBJ1-6
CASSIGMEVDSPLHF
TGTGCCAGCTCCATTGGGATGGAGGTCGATTCACCCCTCCACTTT
>-|-|TRBV7-2|TRBJ1-3
CASSLETGHSGNTIYF
TGTGCCAGCAGCTTAGAAACGGGACACTCTGGAAACACCATATATTTT
>-|-|TRBV5-4|TRBJ1-5
CASSLIPGVSNQPQHF
TGTGCCAGCAGCCTAATCCCAGGGGTTAGCAATCAGCCCCAGCATTTT
>-|once|TRBV4-2|TRBJ2-1
CASSQEAGHTYNEQFF
TGTGCCAGCAGCCAAGAGGCAGGGCATACCTACAATGAGCAGTTCTTC
>TRBD2|-|TRBV2|TRBJ2-1
CASSERGTSGGPNGHEQFF
TGTGCCAGCAGTGAACGGGGGACTAGCGGGGGGCCCAACGGGCATGAGCAGTTCTTC
>-|-|TRBV10-1|TRBJ1-6
CASKVDNSPLHF
TGCGCCAGCAAGGTTGATAATTCACCCCTCCACTTT
>-|once|TRBV6-6|TRBJ2-5
CASSFLPQETQYF
TGTGCCAGCAGTTTTTTACCTCAAGAGACCCAGTACTTC
>-|-|TRBV19|TRBJ2-1
CASSIANYYNEQFF
TGTGCCAGTAGTATAGCTAACTACTACAATGAGCAGTTCTTC
>-|-|TRBV5-1|TRBJ1-1
CASSLGVGTEAFF
TGCGCCAGCAGCTTGGGGGTGGGCACTGAAGCTTTCTTT
>-|-|TRBV7-9|TRBJ1-2
CASILRVRHTNYGYTF
TGTGCCAGCATTCTCCGCGTCAGGCACACTAACTATGGCTACACCTTC
>-|-|TRBV27|TRBJ2-5
CASSQQGGGTQYF
TGTGCCAGCAGTCAGCAGGGAGGAGGGACCCAGTACTTC
>-|-|TRBV12-2|TRBJ2-1
CASPSGTSGRVSYNEQFF
TGTGCAAGTCCCTCCGGGACTAGCGGGAGAGTCTCCTACAATGAGCAGTTCTTC
>-|-|TRBV4-3|TRBJ2-2
CASSLQGGRTGELFF
TGCGCCAGCAGCCTCCAGGGGGGGAGAACCGGGGAGCTGTTTTTT
>-|-|TRBV30|TRBJ2-1
CAWSVLHEQFF
TGTGCCTGGAGTGTACTGCATGAGCAGTTCTTC
>TRBD2|-|TRBV5-1|TRBJ2-7
CASSILASGGRTYEQYF
TGCGCCAGCAGCATCTTGGCTAGCGGGGGGCGTACCTACGAGCAGTACTTC
>-|once|TRBV6-5|TRBJ1-1
CASSYGTNTEAFF
TGTGCCAGCAGTTACGGGACGAACACTGAAGCTTTCTTT
>TRBD1|-|TRBV5-1|TRBJ1-6
CASSSLQGAGNSPLHF
TGCGCCAGCAGCTCACTACAGGGGGCAGGGAATTCACCCCTCCACTTT
>-|-|TRBV19|TRBJ1-5
CASSISLRSRQNQPQHF
TGTGCCAGTAGTATCTCATTAAGGTCCAGGCAGAATCAGCCCCAGCATTTT
>-|many|TRBV24-1|TRBJ1-5
CATSENREGSQPQHF
TGTGCCACCAGTGAAAACAGGGAGGGTAGCCAGCCCCAGCATTTT